This T cell receptor (beta chain) was identified during a study of CXCR3-negative and CXCR3-positive naive CD8 T cells. About this clonotype itself: Antigen specificity is unknown.

Study-wide results and limits: TRB CDR3 properties served as the basis for inferring TCR strength, and surface CD5 was comparable between naive subsets. When CXCR3-positive naive cells were set against CXCR3-negative naive cells, the former had more hydrophobic TRB CDR3s. Fresh PBMCs went into most assays, and CXCR3 expression partly declined after cryopreservation.

The CDR3 runs 18 residues. Germline V gene sequence: CDR1 SQVTM, CDR2 ANQGSEA. The libraries of TRB cDNA were constructed through 5' RACE using UMI labels. TCRdb reprocessed the 5' RACE reads and reports one entry per CDR3 protein, with no DNA. The sample holds 100,000 or so distinct CDR3 sequences. Every CD8+ subset sample held 250,000 to 300,000 flow-sorted cells, done in triplicate. Naivety in CD8+ T cells corresponded to a CD45RO-CCR7+CD27+CD95- phenotype. The chain employs TRBV29-1 and TRBJ2-3; TCRdb proposes TRBD2, but this gene call is untestable without DNA. Sequenced input: naive CXCR3+ CD8+ T cells from blood. Noted subset: CD45RO-CCR7+CD27+CD95- naive CD8+ T cells expressing CXCR3 (TNR3+). This TCR derives from a human donor in good health. Some clones in this sample may be carry-over from other donors' samples. CDR3 amino acids: CSVEDHSSFSGSTDTQYF.